The 3 T cell receptor beta chains presented below share a single source sample, sequenced in a study of blood T cell repertoires in COVID-19. The protocol was immunoSEQ multiplex PCR, while the TCRdb copy is restricted to in-frame clones and leaves out a portion. The sample shows 250,000 to 350,000 clones, roughly 90% of them seen only once. Sequencing was done on a sample of peripheral blood. The source is an older woman with acute or convalescent COVID-19.

The chain is built from TRBV9 and TRBJ2-5, with D tentatively TRBD2 (5 bases). Trimming removed 0 bases at V and 2 bases at J, with 8 bases between. Per germline, CDR1 SGDLS and CDR2 YYNGEE. The CDR3 has 14 residues. CDR3 DNA: TGTGCCAGCAGCGTAGCGGGCGGGCAAGAGACCCAGTACTTC. Its translation: CASSVAGGQETQYF.

The chain couples TRBV4-1 to TRBJ1-2; 8 bases match TRBD1. Germline V gene lookup returns CDR1 MGHRA and CDR2 YSYEKL. The CDR3 has 16 amino acids. The junction had 7 bases not matched to a gene; V was cut back by 2 bases and J by 2 bases. The CDR3 DNA follows: TGCGCCAGCAGCCAAAAGGGGACAGGCTACAACTATGGCTACACCTTC. It encodes CASSQKGTGYNYGYTF.

This rearrangement joins TRBV12-3 or TRBV12-4 to TRBJ1-2; 10 nucleotides line up with TRBD1. The CDR3 has 13 residues. The V and J ends lost 7 bases and 7 bases, in that order; junction bases with no gene match: 6. The CDR3 bases are TGTGCCAGCACCCCAGGGACAGGGGCTGGCTACACCTTC. Its protein is CASTPGTGAGYTF.